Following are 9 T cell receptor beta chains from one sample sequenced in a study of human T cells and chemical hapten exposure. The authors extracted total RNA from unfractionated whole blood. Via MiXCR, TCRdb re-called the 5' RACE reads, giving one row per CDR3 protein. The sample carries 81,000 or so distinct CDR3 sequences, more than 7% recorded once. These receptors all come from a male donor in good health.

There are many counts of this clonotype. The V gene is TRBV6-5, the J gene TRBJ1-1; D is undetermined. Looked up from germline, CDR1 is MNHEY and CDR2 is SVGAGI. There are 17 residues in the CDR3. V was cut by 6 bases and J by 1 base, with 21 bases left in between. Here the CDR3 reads CASSRIPEGRENTEAFF. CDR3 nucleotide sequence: TGTGCCAGCAGCCGAATCCCAGAGGGCCGGGAGAACACTGAAGCTTTCTTT.

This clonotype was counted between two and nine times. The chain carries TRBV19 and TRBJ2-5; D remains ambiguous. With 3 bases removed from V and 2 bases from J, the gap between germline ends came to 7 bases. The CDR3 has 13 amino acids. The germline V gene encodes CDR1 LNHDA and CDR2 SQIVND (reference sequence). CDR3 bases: TGTGCCAGTAGTATGTCTCAGCAAGAGACCCAGTACTTC. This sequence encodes CASSMSQQETQYF.

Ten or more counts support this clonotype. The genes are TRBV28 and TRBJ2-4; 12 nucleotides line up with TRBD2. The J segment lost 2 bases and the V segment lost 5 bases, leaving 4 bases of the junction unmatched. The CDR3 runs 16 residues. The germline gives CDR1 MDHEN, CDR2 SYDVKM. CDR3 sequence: CASSRTSGATKNIQYF. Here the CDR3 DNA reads TGTGCCAGCAGTAGGACTAGCGGGGCTACCAAAAACATTCAGTACTTC.

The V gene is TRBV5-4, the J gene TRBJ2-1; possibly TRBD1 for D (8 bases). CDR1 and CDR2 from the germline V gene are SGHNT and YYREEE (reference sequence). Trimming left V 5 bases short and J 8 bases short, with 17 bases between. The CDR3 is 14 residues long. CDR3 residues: CASRYTTGGDEQFF. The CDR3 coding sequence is TGTGCCAGCAGATATACTACAGGGGGGGATGAGCAGTTCTTC.

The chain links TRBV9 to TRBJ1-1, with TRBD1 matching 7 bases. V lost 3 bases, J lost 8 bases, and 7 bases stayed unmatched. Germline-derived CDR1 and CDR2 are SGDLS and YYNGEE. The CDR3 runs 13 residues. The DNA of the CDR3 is TGTGCCAGCAGCGCCAGGGGCAGGGGGGAAGCTTTCTTT. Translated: CASSARGRGEAFF.

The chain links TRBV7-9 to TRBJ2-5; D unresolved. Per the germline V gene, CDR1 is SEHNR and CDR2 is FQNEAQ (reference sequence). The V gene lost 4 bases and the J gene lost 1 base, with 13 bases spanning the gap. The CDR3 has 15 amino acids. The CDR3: CASSSTEWAQETQYF. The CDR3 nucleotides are TGTGCCAGCAGCTCCACAGAGTGGGCCCAAGAGACCCAGTACTTC.

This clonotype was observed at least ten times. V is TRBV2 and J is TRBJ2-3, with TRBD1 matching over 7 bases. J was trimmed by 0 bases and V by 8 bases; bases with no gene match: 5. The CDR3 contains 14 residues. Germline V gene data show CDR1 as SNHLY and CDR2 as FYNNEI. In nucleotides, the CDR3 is TGTGCCAGCGGACAGGCCCAGAGCACAGATACGCAGTATTTT. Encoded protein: CASGQAQSTDTQYF.

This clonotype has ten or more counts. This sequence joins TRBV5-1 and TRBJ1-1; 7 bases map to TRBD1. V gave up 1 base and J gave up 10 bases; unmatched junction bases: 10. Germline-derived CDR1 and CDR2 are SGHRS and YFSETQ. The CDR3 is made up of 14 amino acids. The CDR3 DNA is TGCGCCAGCAGCTTGTTGGAGGGGGCGAGTGGAGCTTTCTTT. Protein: CASSLLEGASGAFF.

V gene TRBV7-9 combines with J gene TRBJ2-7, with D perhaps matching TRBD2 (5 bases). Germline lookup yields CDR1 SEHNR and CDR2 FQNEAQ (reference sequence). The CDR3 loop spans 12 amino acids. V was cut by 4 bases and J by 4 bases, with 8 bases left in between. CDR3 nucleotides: TGTGCCAGCAGCTCCCGGACTTACGAGCAGTACTTC. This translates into CASSSRTYEQYF.